Shown below are 28 T cell receptor beta chains from a single sample sequenced in a study of cytomegalovirus exposure and HLA in healthy donors (dated 2017 in TCRdb). The library relied on the immunoSEQ multiplex PCR assay. For the multiplex PCR, a mixture combining 60 forward primers for TCR Vbeta segments and 13 reverse primers for TCR Jbeta segments was used. The immuneACCESS repertoire file appears here via TCRdb, limited to in-frame rearrangements. These files lack a portion of the clones; in checked studies, under half of the deficit traces to unresolved V genes, and the cause of the others is not known. The sample table gives 110,000 to 150,000 clones. The ten biggest clones cover 0.9% to 1% of the sample. The specimen was PBMCs. The origin of the receptors is a male donor in good health and CMV-seronegative.

The chain is built from TRBV6-1 and TRBJ1-5; tentatively, D is TRBD1 (5 bases). The CDR3 length is 16 residues. Trimming shortened V by 0 bases and J by 3 bases, and 12 bases separated the two germline ends. Per the germline V gene, CDR1 is MNHNS and CDR2 is SASEGT. CDR3 protein: CASSEAGGRINQPQHF. The CDR3 bases are TGTGCCAGCAGTGAAGCGGGGGGAAGGATCAATCAGCCCCAGCATTTT.

The chain combines TRBV9 with TRBJ2-3; D is unresolved. Per germline, CDR1 SGDLS and CDR2 YYNGEE. There are 15 residues in the CDR3. V dropped 0 bases and J dropped 2 bases, with 10 bases sitting between them. For the CDR3, the DNA is TGTGCCAGCAGCGTAGACTTACCTCACACAGATACGCAGTATTTT. This sequence encodes CASSVDLPHTDTQYF.

The gene calls are TRBV10-2 and TRBJ1-5; D unresolved. CDR3 length: 15 amino acids. Trimming cost V 3 bases and J 0 bases, with 9 bases left between them. Germline CDR1 WSHSY, CDR2 SAAADI. The CDR3 region is CASSERGYSNQPQHF. As DNA, the CDR3 is TGCGCCAGCAGTGAACGGGGATATAGCAATCAGCCCCAGCATTTT.

The V gene is TRBV9, the J gene TRBJ2-7, with D tentatively TRBD2 (5 bases). Germline CDR1 and CDR2: SGDLS and YYNGEE. Trimming took 1 base from V and 3 from J, leaving 14 bases between them. The CDR3 runs to 15 residues. CDR3 nucleotides: TGTGCCAGCAGCGTAATCCCCGGGGAAGGCTACGAGCAGTACTTC. It translates to CASSVIPGEGYEQYF.

The chain couples TRBV7-2 to TRBJ1-1; perhaps TRBD1 as D (5 bases). Trimming left V 0 bases short and J 3 bases short, with 11 bases between. Germline-derived CDR1 and CDR2 are SGHTA and FQGNSA. There are 15 residues in the CDR3. The DNA for the CDR3 is TGTGCCAGCAGCTTAGCTTTCGGGGGGGACACTGAAGCTTTCTTT. Its translation is CASSLAFGGDTEAFF.

The rearrangement links TRBV5-1 to TRBJ2-5, with D possibly being TRBD2 (5 bases). V lost 5 bases and J 8 bases, leaving 13 bases between the germline ends. This CDR3 spans 12 amino acids. Germline V gives CDR1 SGHRS, CDR2 YFSETQ. Here the CDR3 reads CASRKLEETQYF. DNA of the CDR3: TGCGCCAGCAGAAAATTGGAGGAAACCCAGTACTTC.

The chain joins TRBV5-6 to TRBJ2-5; a weak D match, TRBD2 (6 bases). This CDR3 is 15 amino acids long. Trimming cost V 6 bases and J 3 bases, with 18 bases left between them. CDR1 and CDR2 (germline): SGHDT, YYEEEE. CDR3: CASKSGRLREETQYF. DNA of the CDR3: TGTGCCAGCAAATCGGGGAGGTTGAGAGAAGAGACCCAGTACTTC.

V gene TRBV28 combines with J gene TRBJ1-1; the D is unclear. Germline lookup yields CDR1 MDHEN and CDR2 SYDVKM. With 5 bases removed from V and 0 bases from J, the gap between germline ends came to 7 bases. The CDR3 runs to 13 residues. In DNA, the CDR3 is TGTGCCAGCAGTCCCGTTATGAACACTGAAGCTTTCTTT. It encodes CASSPVMNTEAFF.

The chain employs TRBV29-1 and TRBJ1-2; D not resolved. Germline CDR1 reads SQVTM; CDR2 reads ANQGSEA. The CDR3 has 12 amino acids. Deletions cut 8 bases from V and 4 bases from J, with 14 bases between. The chain's CDR3 is CSISGSLYGYTF. As DNA, the CDR3 is TGCAGCATCAGCGGCAGTCTCTATGGCTACACCTTC.

This chain uses TRBV18 with TRBJ2-7; TRBD1 aligns across 7 bases. The germline gives CDR1 KGHSH, CDR2 LQKENI. The CDR3 is 15 residues long. V shed 6 bases, J shed 0 bases, and the junction held 8 bases outside the gene matches. Here the CDR3 reads CASSTSPGGSYEQYF. Here the CDR3 DNA reads TGTGCCAGCTCTACAAGCCCAGGGGGCTCCTACGAGCAGTACTTC.

The chain links TRBV18 to TRBJ2-5, with D perhaps TRBD2 (5 bases). V was cut by 3 bases and J by 5 bases, with 13 bases left in between. Germline V gives CDR1 KGHSH, CDR2 LQKENI. This CDR3 region has 14 residues. CDR3 in amino acids: CASSPGTPGETQYF. DNA of the CDR3: TGTGCCAGCTCACCCGGAACCCCGGGGGAGACCCAGTACTTC.

The chain joins TRBV15 to TRBJ1-2, with a tentative D call TRBD1 (6 bases). Germline V gene data show CDR1 as LNHNV and CDR2 as YYDKDF (reference sequence). This CDR3 spans 15 amino acids. The V and J ends lost 0 bases and 4 bases respectively, with 12 bases between them. CDR3 DNA sequence: TGTGCCACCAGCAGAGATGGACAGCCGAGCTATGGCTACACCTTC. It encodes CATSRDGQPSYGYTF.

This chain joins TRBV27 and TRBJ2-5, with TRBD2 as a possible D gene (7 bases). The germline gives CDR1 MNHEY, CDR2 SMNVEV (reference sequence). This CDR3 is built from 13 residues. Trimming cost V 6 bases and J 7 bases, with 15 bases left between them. The DNA of the CDR3 is TGTGCCAGCAGCAGGGGACTAAAGGTGACCCAGTACTTC. This encodes CASSRGLKVTQYF.

The V call is TRBV13, the J call TRBJ2-7, with TRBD1 as a possible D gene (6 bases). CDR3 length equals 15 residues. Looked up from germline, CDR1 is PRHDT and CDR2 is FYEKMQ (reference sequence). V shed 2 bases and J shed 6 bases, with 17 bases lying between them. The CDR3 DNA reads TGTGCCAGCAGCTTAAAACAGGGTGCAACGAGCGAGCAGTACTTC. The encoded protein is CASSLKQGATSEQYF.

The chain employs TRBV7-3 and TRBJ1-6; unclear D gene. CDR3 size: 14 residues. Deletions cut 2 bases from V and 7 bases from J, with 9 bases between. Germline V gene sequence: CDR1 SGHTA, CDR2 FQGTGA. As DNA, the CDR3 is TGTGCCAGCAGCTTAGGACTGGGGAATTCACCCCTCCACTTT. It is translated as CASSLGLGNSPLHF.

This CDR3 reads CASSVAYERGEAFF. The CDR3 bases are TGTGCCAGCAGCGTAGCCTATGAGCGTGGTGAAGCTTTCTTT. V gene TRBV9 combines with J gene TRBJ1-1; no clear D. Looked up from germline, CDR1 is SGDLS and CDR2 is YYNGEE. V lost 0 bases and J lost 7, with 13 bases in between. This CDR3 is 14 amino acids long.

This chain connects TRBV7-9 to TRBJ2-7, with D possibly being TRBD2 (7 bases). V was shortened by 1 base and J by 0 bases, with 10 bases between the two germline ends. There are 15 residues in the CDR3. The germline gives CDR1 SEHNR, CDR2 FQNEAQ (reference sequence). CDR3 in amino acids: CASSLEGGASYEQYF. The CDR3 region has the DNA TGTGCCAGCAGCTTAGAAGGGGGGGCCTCCTACGAGCAGTACTTC.

V gene TRBV9 combines with J gene TRBJ1-1; tentatively, D is TRBD1 (5 bases). V was cut by 2 bases and J by 5 bases, with 10 bases left in between. The CDR3 extends over 13 amino acids. Germline V gene lookup returns CDR1 SGDLS and CDR2 YYNGEE. Here the CDR3 reads CASSVTRATEAFF. Written as DNA, the CDR3 is TGTGCCAGCAGCGTCACCAGGGCGACTGAAGCTTTCTTT.

CDR3 residues: CASRRSGLAGGEQFF. In DNA, the CDR3 is TGCGCCAGCAGGCGTTCGGGACTAGCGGGGGGAGAGCAGTTCTTC. This chain uses TRBV4-3 with TRBJ2-1; TRBD2 matches 15 bases. CDR1 is LGHNA, CDR2 YSLEER, per germline. After removal of 6 bases from V and 10 bases from J, the junction contained 7 bases not matched to a gene. The CDR3 length is 15 residues.

The V and J genes are TRBV28 and TRBJ1-1; tentatively, D is TRBD1 (6 bases). V was shortened by 6 bases and J by 1 base, with 15 bases between the two germline ends. Germline V gene data show CDR1 as MDHEN and CDR2 as SYDVKM. The CDR3 totals 15 residues. The CDR3 DNA follows: TGTGCCAGCAGAGAACAGGGAACCGAGAACACTGAAGCTTTCTTT. This sequence encodes CASREQGTENTEAFF.

This rearrangement joins TRBV7-2 to TRBJ1-1; D not certain. V shed 3 bases and J shed 1 base, with 6 bases lying between them. Germline V gene data show CDR1 as SGHTA and CDR2 as FQGNSA. The CDR3 covers 13 residues. In DNA, the CDR3 is TGTGCCAGCAGCTTGGGAGAGAACACTGAAGCTTTCTTT. It codes for CASSLGENTEAFF.

The chain combines TRBV5-1 with TRBJ2-7; perhaps TRBD1 as D (6 bases). Looked up from germline, CDR1 is SGHRS and CDR2 is YFSETQ. The CDR3 runs 14 residues. The V gene lost 0 bases and the J gene lost 3 bases, with 10 bases spanning the gap. The CDR3 spells CASSLGTVYYEQYF. DNA of the CDR3: TGCGCCAGCAGCTTGGGGACAGTATACTACGAGCAGTACTTC. The entire variable domain, with the rest obtained from reference TRBV5-1 and TRBJ2-7, is as follows: KAGVTQTPRYLIKTRGQQVTLSCSPISGHRSVSWYQQTPGQGLQFLFEYFSETQRNKGNFPGRFSGRQFSNSRSEMNVSTLELGDSALYLCASSLGTVYYEQYFGPGTRLTVT.

This chain joins TRBV4-3 and TRBJ1-1; 9 bases map to TRBD1. The ends lost 6 bases at V and 10 bases at J; junction bases unmatched: 12. The CDR3 has 14 residues. In germline, CDR1 is LGHNA, CDR2 YSLEER. In DNA, the CDR3 is TGCGCCAGCAGACCGGGACAGGGTTTTCTGGGAGCTTTCTTT. It specifies CASRPGQGFLGAFF.

V and J are TRBV29-1 and TRBJ1-3; D is ambiguous. Germline-derived CDR1 and CDR2 are SQVTM and ANQGSEA. CDR3 length: 11 amino acids. Trimming removed 6 bases at V and 7 bases at J, with 10 bases between. The CDR3 DNA reads as TGCAGCGTCACTACGTCCAACACCATATATTTT. This codes for CSVTTSNTIYF.

The chain couples TRBV19 to TRBJ1-4, with TRBD1 matching over 9 bases. The CDR3 sequence is 17 residues long. Germline V gene data show CDR1 as LNHDA and CDR2 as SQIVND (reference sequence). The junction had 10 bases not matched to a gene; V was cut back by 1 base and J by 7 bases. The CDR3 bases are TGTGCCAGTAGTATAGGTCAACAGGGGGCGTCTGTTGAAAAACTGTTTTTT. It specifies CASSIGQQGASVEKLFF.

This sequence joins TRBV6-5 and TRBJ2-7; no reliable D call. Trimming pared 4 bases from V and 0 bases from J, leaving 13 bases between. The CDR3 runs to 15 residues. Germline V lookup: CDR1 MNHEY, CDR2 SVGAGI. The CDR3 DNA sequence: TGTGCCAGCAGTTCTCGTCTTTTTAGCTCCTACGAGCAGTACTTC. Translated: CASSSRLFSSYEQYF.

The genes are TRBV5-1 and TRBJ2-7; 10 positions match TRBD1. Germline V gene sequence: CDR1 SGHRS, CDR2 YFSETQ. The CDR3 has 14 amino acids. Trimming cost V 2 bases and J 6 bases; bases outside gene matches: 5. CDR3 in DNA: TGCGCCAGCAGCTTAGGACAGGGGGGTCCCGAGCAGTACTTC. Residues: CASSLGQGGPEQYF.

This chain uses TRBV9 with TRBJ2-2, with 7 bases aligning to TRBD1. The CDR3 spans 14 residues. Germline V gene lookup returns CDR1 SGDLS and CDR2 YYNGEE. The ends lost 4 bases at V and 4 bases at J; junction bases unmatched: 4. The CDR3 coding sequence is TGTGCCAGCAGCTCAACAGGGGCCACCGGGGAGCTGTTTTTT. It codes for CASSSTGATGELFF.